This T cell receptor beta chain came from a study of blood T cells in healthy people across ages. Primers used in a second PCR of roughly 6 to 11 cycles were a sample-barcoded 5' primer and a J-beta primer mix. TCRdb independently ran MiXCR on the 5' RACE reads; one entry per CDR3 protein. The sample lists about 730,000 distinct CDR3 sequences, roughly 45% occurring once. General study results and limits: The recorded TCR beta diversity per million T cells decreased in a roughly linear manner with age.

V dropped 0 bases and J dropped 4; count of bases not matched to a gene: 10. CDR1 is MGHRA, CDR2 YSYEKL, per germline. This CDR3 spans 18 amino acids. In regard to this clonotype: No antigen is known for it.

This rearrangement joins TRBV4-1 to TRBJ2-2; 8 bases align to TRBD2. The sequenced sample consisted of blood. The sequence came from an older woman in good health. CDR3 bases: TGCGCCAGCAGCCAAGAACCCCCTAGCGGGTCGGGCACCGGGGAGCTGTTTTTT. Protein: CASSQEPPSGSGTGELFF.